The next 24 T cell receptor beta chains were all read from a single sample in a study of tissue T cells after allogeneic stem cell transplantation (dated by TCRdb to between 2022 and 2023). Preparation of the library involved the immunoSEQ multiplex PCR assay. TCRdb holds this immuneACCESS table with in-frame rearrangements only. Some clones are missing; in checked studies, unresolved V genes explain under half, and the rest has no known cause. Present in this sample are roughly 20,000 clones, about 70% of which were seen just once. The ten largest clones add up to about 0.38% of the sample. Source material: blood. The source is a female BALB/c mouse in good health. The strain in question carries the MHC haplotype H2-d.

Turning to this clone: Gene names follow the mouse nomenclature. The covered CDR3 bases are TGTGCTAGCAGTAGAGACTGGGGCGACCAAGACACCCAGTAC. Its translation: CASSRDWGDQDTQY. The whole CDR3 protein is CASSRDWGDQDTQYF. The V gene is TRBV17, the J gene TRBJ2-5, with D possibly being TRBD2 (6 bases). The read gets to within 1 residue of the CDR3 end, and the germline J gene fills in the rest. Germline V gene sequence: CDR1 MNHDT, CDR2 YYDKIL. V dropped 0 bases and J dropped 1 base, with 8 bases sitting between them. The CDR3 is 15 amino acids.

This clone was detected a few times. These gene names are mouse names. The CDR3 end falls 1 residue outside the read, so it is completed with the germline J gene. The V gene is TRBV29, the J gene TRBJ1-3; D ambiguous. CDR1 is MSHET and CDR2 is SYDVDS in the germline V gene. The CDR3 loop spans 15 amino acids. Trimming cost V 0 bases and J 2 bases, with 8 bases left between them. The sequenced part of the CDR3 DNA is TGTGCTAGCAGTTTATCGCCGGTGCCTGGAAATACGCTCTAT. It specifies CASSLSPVPGNTLY. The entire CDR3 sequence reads CASSLSPVPGNTLYF. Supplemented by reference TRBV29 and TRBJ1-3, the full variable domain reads DMKVTQMPRYLIKRMGENVLLECGQDMSHETMYWYRQDPGLGLQLIYISYDVDSNSEGDIPKGYRVSRKKREHFSLILDSAKTNQTSVYFCASSLSPVPGNTLYFGEGSRLIVV.

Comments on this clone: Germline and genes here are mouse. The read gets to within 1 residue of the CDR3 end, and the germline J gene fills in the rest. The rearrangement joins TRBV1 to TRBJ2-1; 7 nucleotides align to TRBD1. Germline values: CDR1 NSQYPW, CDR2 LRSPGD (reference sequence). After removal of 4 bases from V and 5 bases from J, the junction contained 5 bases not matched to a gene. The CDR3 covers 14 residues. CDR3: CTCSGGQFHAEQFF. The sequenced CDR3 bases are TGCACCTGCAGTGGGGGACAGTTCCATGCTGAGCAGTTC.

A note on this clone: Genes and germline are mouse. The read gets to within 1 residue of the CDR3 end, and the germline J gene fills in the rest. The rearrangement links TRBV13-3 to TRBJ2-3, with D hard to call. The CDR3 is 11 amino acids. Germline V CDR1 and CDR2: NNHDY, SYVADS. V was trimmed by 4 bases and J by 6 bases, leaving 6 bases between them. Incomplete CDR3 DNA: TGTGCCAGCAGTCGGGAGGAAACGCTGTAT. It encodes CASSREETLY. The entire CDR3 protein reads CASSREETLYF.

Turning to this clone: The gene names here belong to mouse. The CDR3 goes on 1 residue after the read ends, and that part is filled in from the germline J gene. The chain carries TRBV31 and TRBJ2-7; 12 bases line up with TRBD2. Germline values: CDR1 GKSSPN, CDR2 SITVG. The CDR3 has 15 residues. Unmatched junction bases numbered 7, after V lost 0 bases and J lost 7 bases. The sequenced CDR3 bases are TGTGCCTGGAGTCTAGCCCGGGACTGGGGGGAAGAACAGTAC. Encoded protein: CAWSLARDWGEEQY. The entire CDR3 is CAWSLARDWGEEQYF.

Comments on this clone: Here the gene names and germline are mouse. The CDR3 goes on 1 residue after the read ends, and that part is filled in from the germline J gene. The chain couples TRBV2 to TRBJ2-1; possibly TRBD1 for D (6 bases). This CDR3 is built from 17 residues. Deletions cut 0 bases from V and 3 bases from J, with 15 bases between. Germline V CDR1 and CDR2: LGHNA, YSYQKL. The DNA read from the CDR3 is TGTGCCAGCAGCCAAGAGGGAACAGGGTTGTTCTATGCTGAGCAGTTC. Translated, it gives CASSQEGTGLFYAEQF. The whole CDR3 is CASSQEGTGLFYAEQFF.

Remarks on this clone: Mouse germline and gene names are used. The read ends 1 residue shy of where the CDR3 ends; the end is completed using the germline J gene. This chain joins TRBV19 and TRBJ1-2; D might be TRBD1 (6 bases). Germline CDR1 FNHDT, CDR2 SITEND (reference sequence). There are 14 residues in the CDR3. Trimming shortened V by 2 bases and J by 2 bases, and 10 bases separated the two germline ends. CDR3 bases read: TGTGCCAGCAGTATCAGGGGTGGGAACTCCGACTACACC. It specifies CASSIRGGNSDYT. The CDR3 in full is CASSIRGGNSDYTF.

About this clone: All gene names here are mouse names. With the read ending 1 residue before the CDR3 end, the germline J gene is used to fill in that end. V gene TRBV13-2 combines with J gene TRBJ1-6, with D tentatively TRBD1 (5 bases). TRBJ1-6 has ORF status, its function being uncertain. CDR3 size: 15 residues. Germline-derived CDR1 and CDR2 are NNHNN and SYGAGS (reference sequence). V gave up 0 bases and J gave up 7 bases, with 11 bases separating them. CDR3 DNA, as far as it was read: TGTGCCAGCGGTGATGCACGGGGGGGGAATTCGCCCCTCTAC. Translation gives CASGDARGGNSPLY. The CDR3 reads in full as CASGDARGGNSPLYF.

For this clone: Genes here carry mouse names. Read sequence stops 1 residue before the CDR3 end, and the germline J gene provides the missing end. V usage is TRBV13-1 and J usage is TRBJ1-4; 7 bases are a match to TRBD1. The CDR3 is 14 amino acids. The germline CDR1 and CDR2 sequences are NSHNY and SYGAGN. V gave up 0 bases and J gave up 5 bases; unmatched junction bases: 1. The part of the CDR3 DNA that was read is TGTGCCAGCAGTGATGCCAGGGGGAACGAAAGATTATTT. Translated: CASSDARGNERLF. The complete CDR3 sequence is CASSDARGNERLFF.

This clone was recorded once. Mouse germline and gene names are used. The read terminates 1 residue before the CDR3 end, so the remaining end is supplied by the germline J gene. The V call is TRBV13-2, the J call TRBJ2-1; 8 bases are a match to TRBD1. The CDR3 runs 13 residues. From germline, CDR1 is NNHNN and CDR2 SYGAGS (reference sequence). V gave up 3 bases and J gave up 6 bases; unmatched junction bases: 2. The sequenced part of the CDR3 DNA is TGTGCCAGCGGTGGACAGGGGAGTGCTGAGCAGTTC. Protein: CASGGQGSAEQF. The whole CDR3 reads CASGGQGSAEQFF.

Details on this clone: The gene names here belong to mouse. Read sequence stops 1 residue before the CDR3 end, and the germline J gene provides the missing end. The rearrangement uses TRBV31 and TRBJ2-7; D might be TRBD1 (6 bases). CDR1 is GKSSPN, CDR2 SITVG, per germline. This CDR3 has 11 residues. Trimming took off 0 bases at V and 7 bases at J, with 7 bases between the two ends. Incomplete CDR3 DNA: TGTGCCTGGAGTCTCCAGGGGGAACAGTAC. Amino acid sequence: CAWSLQGEQY. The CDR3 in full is CAWSLQGEQYF.

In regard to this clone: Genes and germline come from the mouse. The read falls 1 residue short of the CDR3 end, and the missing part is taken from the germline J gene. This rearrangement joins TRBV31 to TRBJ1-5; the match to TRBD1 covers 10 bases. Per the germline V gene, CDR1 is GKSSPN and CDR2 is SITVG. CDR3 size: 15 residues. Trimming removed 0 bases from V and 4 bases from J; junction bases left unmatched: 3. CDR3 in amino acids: CAWSLMGQGNQAPLF. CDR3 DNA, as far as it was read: TGTGCCTGGAGTCTAATGGGACAGGGGAACCAGGCTCCGCTT.

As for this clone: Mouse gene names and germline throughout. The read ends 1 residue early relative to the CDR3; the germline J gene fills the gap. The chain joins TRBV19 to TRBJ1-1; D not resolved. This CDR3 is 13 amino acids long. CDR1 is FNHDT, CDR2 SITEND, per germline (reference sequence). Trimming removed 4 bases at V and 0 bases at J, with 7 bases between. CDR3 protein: CASSQRQNTEVFF. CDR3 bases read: TGTGCCAGCAGTCAGAGACAGAACACAGAAGTCTTC.

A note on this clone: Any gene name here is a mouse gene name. The CDR3 region is CASSRGLSAETLYF. CDR3 DNA, as far as it was read: TGTGCCAGCAGCCGGGGGCTTAGTGCAGAAACGCTGTAT. The V call is TRBV5, the J call TRBJ2-3; D possibly matches TRBD1 or TRBD2 (6 bases each). The read finishes 1 residue shy of the CDR3 end, and the germline J gene is used to complete it. Germline V gene data show CDR1 as LGHNA and CDR2 as YNLKQL (reference sequence). The CDR3 covers 14 residues. Trimming left V 4 bases short and J 0 bases short, with 8 bases between.

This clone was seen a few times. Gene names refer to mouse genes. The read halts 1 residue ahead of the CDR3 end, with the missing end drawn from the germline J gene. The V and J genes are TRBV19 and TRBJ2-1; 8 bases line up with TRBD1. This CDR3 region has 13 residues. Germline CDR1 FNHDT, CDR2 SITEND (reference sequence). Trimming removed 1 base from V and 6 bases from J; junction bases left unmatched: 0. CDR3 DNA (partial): TGTGCCAGCAGTATAACAGGGGGTGCTGAGCAGTTC. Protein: CASSITGGAEQF. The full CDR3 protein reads CASSITGGAEQFF.

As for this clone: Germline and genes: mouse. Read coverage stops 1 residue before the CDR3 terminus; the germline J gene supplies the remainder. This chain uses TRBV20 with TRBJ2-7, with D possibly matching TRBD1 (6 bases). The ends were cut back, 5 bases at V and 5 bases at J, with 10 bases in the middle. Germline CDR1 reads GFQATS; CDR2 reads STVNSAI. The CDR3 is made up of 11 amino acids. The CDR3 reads CGASSGDEQYF. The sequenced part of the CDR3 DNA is TGTGGTGCTTCCTCAGGGGATGAACAGTAC.

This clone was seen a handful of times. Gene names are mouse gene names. The CDR3: CASSQDRTGGYEQYF. The CDR3 DNA, read in part, is TGTGCCAGCAGCCAAGATCGGACTGGGGGGTATGAACAGTAC. The chain carries TRBV5 and TRBJ2-7; 11 positions agree with TRBD2. Read data end 1 residue before the CDR3 end; the end is taken from the germline J gene. The germline V gene encodes CDR1 LGHNA and CDR2 YNLKQL (reference sequence). This CDR3 has 15 residues. V lost 0 bases to trimming and J lost 4 bases; unmatched junction nucleotides: 2.

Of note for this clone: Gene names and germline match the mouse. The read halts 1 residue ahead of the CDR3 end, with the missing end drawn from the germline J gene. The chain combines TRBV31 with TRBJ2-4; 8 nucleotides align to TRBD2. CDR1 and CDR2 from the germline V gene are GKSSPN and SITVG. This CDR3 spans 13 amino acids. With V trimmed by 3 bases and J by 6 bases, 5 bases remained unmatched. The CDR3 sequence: CAWSQTGVNTLYF. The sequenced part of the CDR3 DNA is TGTGCCTGGAGCCAGACTGGGGTGAACACCTTGTAC.

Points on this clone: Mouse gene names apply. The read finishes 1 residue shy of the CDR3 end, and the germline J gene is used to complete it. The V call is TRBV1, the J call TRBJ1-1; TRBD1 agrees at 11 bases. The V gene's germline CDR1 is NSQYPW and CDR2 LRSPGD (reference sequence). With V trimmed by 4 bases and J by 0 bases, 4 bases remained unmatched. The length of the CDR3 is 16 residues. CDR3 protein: CTCSGGTGGANTEVFF. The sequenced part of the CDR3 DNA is TGCACCTGCAGTGGCGGGACAGGGGGGGCAAACACAGAAGTCTTC.

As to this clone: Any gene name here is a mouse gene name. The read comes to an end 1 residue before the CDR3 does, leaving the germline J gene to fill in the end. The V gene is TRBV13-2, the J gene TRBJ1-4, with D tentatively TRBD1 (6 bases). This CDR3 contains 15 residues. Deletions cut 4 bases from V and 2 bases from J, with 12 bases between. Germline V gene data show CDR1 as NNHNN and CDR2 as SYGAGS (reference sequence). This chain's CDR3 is CASGQPGQSNERLFF. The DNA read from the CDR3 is TGTGCCAGCGGTCAACCGGGACAATCCAACGAAAGATTATTT.

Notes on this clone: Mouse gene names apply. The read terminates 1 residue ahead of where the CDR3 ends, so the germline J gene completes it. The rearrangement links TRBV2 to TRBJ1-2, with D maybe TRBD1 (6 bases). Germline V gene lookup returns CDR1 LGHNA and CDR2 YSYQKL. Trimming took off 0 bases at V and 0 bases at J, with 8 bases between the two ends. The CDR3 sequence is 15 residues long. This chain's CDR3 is CASSQDGTTNSDYTF. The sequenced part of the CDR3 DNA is TGTGCCAGCAGCCAAGATGGGACAACAAACTCCGACTACACC. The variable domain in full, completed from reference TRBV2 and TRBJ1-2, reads DPKIIQKPKYLVAVTGSEKILICEQYLGHNAMYWYRQSAKKPLEFMFSYSYQKLMDNQTASSRFQPQSSKKNHLDLQITALKPDDSATYFCASSQDGTTNSDYTFGSGTRLLVI.

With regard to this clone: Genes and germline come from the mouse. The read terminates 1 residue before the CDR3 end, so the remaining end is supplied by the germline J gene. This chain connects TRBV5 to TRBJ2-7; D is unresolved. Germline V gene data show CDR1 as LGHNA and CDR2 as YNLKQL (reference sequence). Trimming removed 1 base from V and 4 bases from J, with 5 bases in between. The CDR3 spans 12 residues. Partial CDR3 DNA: TGTGCCAGCAGCCAAGGGAAATATGAACAGTAC. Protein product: CASSQGKYEQY. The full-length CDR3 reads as CASSQGKYEQYF.

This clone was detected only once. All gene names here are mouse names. CDR3 bases read: TGTGCTAGCAGTTTTAGACAGAACGAAAGATTATTT. It encodes CASSFRQNERLF. The CDR3 reads in full as CASSFRQNERLFF. This rearrangement joins TRBV29 to TRBJ1-4; TRBD1 might be the D (5 bases). The CDR3 goes on 1 residue after the read ends, and that part is filled in from the germline J gene. V lost 3 bases, J lost 5 bases, and 7 bases lay in between. This CDR3 region has 13 residues. The V gene's germline CDR1 is MSHET and CDR2 SYDVDS. Filled out from reference TRBV29 and TRBJ1-4, the complete variable domain reads DMKVTQMPRYLIKRMGENVLLECGQDMSHETMYWYRQDPGLGLQLIYISYDVDSNSEGDIPKGYRVSRKKREHFSLILDSAKTNQTSVYFCASSFRQNERLFFGHGTKLSVL.

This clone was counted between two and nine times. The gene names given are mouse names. CDR3 region: CASSLAQDWPYEQYF. The part of the CDR3 DNA that was read is TGTGCCAGCAGCTTAGCGCAGGACTGGCCCTATGAACAGTAC. The chain links TRBV3 to TRBJ2-7; 7 bases map to TRBD2. The read halts 1 residue ahead of the CDR3 end, with the missing end drawn from the germline J gene. Germline trimming cut 0 bases from V and 2 bases from J; bases unmatched to any gene: 4. The germline gives CDR1 SNHLY, CDR2 FYNGKV (reference sequence). CDR3 length: 15 residues.